Listed here is a single T cell receptor beta chain. Resolution of symptoms, clearance, or two negative PCRs was present in recovered Cohort 3 donors. This entry belongs to a study of blood T cell repertoires in COVID-19. Study summary: Specimens from acute and convalescent COVID-19 originated in the United States, Italy and Spain. The analysed material was cDNA or gDNA that came from T cells, B-cell-depleted T cells, or PBMCs.

Source study methods: Amplifying reference gene primers gave estimates of nucleated cell counts. The table came from immunoSEQ multiplex PCR; TCRdb's copy has only in-frame clones and leaves some out. That table furnishes V, J and clone size, whereas the DNA furnished D and trimming. The data hold 200,000 to 250,000 clones, with approximately 90% observed a single time. This CDR3 is 13 amino acids long. Germline loops: CDR1 SGDLS, CDR2 YYNGEE. Trimming took off 0 bases at V and 5 bases at J, with 8 bases between the two ends. The material sequenced was PBMCs or T cells enriched from blood (not recorded which). This chain uses TRBV9 with TRBJ1-2; D gene ambiguous. The TCR sequence derives from a man aged 30 to 39 who had recovered from COVID-19. Written as DNA, the CDR3 is TGTGCCAGCAGCGTAGCAGGAAGATATGGCTACACCTTC. It yields the protein CASSVAGRYGYTF.